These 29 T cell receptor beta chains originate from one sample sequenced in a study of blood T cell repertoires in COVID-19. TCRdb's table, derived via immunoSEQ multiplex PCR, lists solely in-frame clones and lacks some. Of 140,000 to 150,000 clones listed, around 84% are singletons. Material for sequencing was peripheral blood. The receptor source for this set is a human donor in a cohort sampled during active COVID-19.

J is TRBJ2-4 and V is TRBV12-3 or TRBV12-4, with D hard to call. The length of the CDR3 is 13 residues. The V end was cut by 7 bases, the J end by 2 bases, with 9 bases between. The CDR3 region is CASTLGSKNIQYF. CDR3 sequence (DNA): TGTGCCAGCACCCTCGGTTCCAAAAACATTCAGTACTTC.

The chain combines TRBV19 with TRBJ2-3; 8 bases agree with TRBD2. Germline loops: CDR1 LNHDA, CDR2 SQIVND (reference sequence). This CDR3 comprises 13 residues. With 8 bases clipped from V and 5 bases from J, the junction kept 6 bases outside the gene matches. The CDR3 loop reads CASRPGGGDTQYF. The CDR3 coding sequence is TGTGCCAGTCGCCCCGGGGGGGGAGATACGCAGTATTTT.

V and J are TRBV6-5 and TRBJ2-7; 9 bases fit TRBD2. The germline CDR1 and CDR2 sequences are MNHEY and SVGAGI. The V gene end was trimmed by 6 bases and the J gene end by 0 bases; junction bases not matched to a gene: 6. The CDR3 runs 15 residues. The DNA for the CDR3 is TGTGCCAGCAGACGCACGACTAGCGGCTCCTACGAGCAGTACTTC. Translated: CASRRTTSGSYEQYF.

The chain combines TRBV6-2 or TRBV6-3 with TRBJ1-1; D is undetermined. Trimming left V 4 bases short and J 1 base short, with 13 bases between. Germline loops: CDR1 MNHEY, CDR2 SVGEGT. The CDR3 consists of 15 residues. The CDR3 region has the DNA TGTGCCAGCAGTTTGAGACTAACCGAGAACACTGAAGCTTTCTTT. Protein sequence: CASSLRLTENTEAFF.

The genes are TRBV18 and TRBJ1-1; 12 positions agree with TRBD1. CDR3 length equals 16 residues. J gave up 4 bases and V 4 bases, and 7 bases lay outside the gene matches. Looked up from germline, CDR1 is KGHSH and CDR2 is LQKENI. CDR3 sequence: CASSRGQGARGTEAFF. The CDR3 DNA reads TGTGCCAGCTCACGGGGACAGGGGGCGAGGGGCACTGAAGCTTTCTTT. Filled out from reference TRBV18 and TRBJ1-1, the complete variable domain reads NAGVMQNPRHLVRRRGQEARLRCSPMKGHSHVYWYRQLPEEGLKFMVYLQKENIIDESGMPKERFSAEFPKEGPSILRIQQVVRGDSAAYFCASSRGQGARGTEAFFGQGTRLTVV.

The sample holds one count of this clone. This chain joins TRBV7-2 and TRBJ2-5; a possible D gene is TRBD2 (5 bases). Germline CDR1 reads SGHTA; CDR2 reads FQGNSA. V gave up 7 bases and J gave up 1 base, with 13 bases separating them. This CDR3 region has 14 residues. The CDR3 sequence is CASTRSGIQETQYF. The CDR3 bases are TGTGCCAGCACCCGCTCGGGGATCCAAGAGACCCAGTACTTC.

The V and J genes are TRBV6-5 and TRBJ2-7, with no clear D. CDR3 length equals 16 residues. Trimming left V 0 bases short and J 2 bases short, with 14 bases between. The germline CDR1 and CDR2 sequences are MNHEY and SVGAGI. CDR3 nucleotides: TGTGCCAGCAGTTACTCGATTGCCCGGCGGCCCTACGAGCAGTACTTC. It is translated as CASSYSIARRPYEQYF.

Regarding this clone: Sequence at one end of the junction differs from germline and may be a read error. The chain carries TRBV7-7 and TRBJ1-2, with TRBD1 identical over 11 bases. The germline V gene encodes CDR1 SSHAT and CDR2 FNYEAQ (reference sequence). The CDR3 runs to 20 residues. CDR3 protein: CASSHGTGGKRESSNYGYTF. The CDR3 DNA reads TGTGCTAGCAGCCACGGGACAGGGGGTAAACGGGAGTCTAGTAACTATGGCTACACCTTC.

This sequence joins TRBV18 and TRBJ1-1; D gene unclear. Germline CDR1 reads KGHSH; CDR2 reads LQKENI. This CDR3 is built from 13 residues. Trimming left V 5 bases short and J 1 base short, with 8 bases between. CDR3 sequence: CASSSGRNTEAFF. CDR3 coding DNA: TGTGCCAGCTCATCCGGGAGGAACACTGAAGCTTTCTTT.

CDR3 region: CASSAGQENTEAFF. CDR3 nucleotide sequence: TGTGCCAGCAGTGCGGGACAGGAAAACACTGAAGCTTTCTTT. The chain links TRBV6-4 to TRBJ1-1; TRBD1 aligns across 8 bases. Trimming cost V 4 bases and J 2 bases; bases outside gene matches: 3. CDR3 size: 14 residues. The V gene's germline CDR1 is MRHNA and CDR2 SNTAGT.

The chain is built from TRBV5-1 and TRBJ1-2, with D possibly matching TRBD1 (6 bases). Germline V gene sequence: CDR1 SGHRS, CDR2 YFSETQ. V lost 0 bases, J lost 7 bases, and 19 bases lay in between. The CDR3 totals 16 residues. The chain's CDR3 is CASSLGGTPIGGGYTF. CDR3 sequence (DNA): TGCGCCAGCAGCTTGGGTGGGACACCAATCGGTGGTGGCTACACCTTC.

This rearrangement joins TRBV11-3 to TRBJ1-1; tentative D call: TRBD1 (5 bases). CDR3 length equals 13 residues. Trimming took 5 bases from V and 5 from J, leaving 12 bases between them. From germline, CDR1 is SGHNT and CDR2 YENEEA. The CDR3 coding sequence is TGTGCCAGCAGCAAGGACACTCGTACTGAAGCTTTCTTT. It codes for CASSKDTRTEAFF. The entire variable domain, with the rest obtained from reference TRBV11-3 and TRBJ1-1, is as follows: EAGVVQSPRYKIIEKKQPVAFWCNPISGHNTLYWYLQNLGQGPELLIRYENEEAVDDSQLPKDRFSAERLKGVDSTLKIQPAELGDSAVYLCASSKDTRTEAFFGQGTRLTVV.

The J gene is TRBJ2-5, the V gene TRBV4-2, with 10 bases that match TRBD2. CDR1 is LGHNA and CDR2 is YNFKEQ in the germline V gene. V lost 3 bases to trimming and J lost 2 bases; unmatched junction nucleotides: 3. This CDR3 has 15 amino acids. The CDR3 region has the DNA TGTGCCAGCAGCCATCTAGCGGGGGCACAAGAGACCCAGTACTTC. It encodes CASSHLAGAQETQYF.

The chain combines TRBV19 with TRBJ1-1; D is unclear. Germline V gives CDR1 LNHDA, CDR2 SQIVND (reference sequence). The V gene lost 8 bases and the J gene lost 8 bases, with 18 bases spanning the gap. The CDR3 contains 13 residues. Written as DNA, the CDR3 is TGTGCCAGTGGACTCCAGCCTCAAGGGGAAGCTTTCTTT. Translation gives CASGLQPQGEAFF.

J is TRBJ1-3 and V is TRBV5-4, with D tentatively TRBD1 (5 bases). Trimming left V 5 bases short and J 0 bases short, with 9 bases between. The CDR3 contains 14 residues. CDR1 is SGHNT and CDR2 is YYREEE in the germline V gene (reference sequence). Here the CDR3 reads CASSPDSSGNTIYF. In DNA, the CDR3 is TGTGCCAGCAGTCCCGACAGCTCTGGAAACACCATATATTTT.

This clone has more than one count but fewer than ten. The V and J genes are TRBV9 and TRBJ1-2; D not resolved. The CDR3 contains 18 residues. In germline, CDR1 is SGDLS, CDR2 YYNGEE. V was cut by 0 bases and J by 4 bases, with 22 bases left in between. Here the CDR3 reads CASSVGGKSALTGYGYTF. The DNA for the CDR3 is TGTGCCAGCAGCGTAGGAGGAAAAAGTGCCCTTACCGGCTATGGCTACACCTTC.

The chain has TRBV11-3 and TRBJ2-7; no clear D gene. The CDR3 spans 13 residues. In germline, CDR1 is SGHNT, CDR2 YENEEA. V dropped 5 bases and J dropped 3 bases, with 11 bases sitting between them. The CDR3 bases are TGTGCCAGCAGCCCCGCTGCCGGCTACGAGCAGTACTTC. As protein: CASSPAAGYEQYF.

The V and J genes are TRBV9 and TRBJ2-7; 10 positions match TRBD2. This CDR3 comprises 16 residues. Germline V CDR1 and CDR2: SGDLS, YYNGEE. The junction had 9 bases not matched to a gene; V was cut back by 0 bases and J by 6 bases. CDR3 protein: CASSVGRSGGASEQYF. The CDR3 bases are TGTGCCAGCAGCGTAGGGCGAAGCGGGGGGGCAAGCGAGCAGTACTTC.

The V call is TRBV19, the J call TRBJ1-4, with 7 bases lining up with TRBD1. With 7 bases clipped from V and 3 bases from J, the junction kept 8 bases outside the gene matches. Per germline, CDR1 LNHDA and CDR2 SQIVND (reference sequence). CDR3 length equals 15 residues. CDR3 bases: TGTGCCAGTACTAATCGAGGACAGGCTAATGAAAAACTGTTTTTT. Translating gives CASTNRGQANEKLFF.

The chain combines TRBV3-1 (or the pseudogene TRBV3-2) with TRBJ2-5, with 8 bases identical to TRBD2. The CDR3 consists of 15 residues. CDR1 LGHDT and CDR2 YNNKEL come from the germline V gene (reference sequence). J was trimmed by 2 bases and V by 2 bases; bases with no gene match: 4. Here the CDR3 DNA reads TGTGCCAGCAGCCAAAACCCGGGGGGGCAAGAGACCCAGTACTTC. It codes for CASSQNPGGQETQYF.

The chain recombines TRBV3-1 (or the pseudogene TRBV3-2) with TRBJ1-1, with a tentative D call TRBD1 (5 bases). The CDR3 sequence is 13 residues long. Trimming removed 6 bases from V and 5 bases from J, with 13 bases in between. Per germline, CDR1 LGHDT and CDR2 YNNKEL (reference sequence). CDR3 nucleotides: TGTGCCAGCAGTTCGGGGGGTCCGACTGAAGCTTTCTTT. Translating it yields CASSSGGPTEAFF.

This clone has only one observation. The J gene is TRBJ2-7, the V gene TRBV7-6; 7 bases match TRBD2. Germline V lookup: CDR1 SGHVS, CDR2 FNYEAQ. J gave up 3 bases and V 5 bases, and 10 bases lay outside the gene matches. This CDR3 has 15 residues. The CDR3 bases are TGTGCCAGCAGCGGTCTGGCGGGGGAGAACTACGAGCAGTACTTC. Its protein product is CASSGLAGENYEQYF.

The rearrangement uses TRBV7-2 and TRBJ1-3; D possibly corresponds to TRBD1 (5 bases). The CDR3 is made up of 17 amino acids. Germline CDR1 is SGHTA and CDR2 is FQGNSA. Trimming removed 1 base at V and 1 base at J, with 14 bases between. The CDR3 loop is CASSLGLRGNSGNTIYF. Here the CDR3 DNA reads TGTGCCAGCAGCTTAGGGCTGCGGGGCAATTCTGGAAACACCATATATTTT.

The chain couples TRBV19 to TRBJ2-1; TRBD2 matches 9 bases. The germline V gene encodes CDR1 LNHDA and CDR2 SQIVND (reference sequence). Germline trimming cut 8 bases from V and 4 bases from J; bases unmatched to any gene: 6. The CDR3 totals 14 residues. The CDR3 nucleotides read TGTGCCAGTTCGGGCGGGGGGGATTACAATGAGCAGTTCTTC. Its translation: CASSGGGDYNEQFF.

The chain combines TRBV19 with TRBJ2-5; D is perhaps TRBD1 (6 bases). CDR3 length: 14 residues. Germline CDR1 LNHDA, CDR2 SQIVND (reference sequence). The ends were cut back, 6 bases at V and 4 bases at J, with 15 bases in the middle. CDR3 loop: CASSSHRVPETQYF. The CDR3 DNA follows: TGTGCCAGTAGCTCACACAGGGTCCCAGAGACCCAGTACTTC.

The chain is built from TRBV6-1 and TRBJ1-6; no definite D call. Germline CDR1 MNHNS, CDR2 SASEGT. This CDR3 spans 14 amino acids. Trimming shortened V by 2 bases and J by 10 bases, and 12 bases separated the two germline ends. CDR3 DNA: TGTGCCAGCAGTGAATCCGGGATCTACTCACCCCTCCACTTT. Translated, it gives CASSESGIYSPLHF.

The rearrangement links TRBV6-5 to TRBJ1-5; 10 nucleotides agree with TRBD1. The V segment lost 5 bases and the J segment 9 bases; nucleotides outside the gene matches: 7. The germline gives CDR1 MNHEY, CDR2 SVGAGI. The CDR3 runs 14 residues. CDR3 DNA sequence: TGTGCCAGCAGTATTGGGACAGGGGATCGGCCCCAGCATTTT. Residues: CASSIGTGDRPQHF.

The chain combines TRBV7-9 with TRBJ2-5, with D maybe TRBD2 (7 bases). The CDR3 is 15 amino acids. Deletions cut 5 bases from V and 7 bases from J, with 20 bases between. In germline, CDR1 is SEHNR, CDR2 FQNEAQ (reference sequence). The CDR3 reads CASSPPAGAVGTQYF. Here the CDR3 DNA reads TGTGCCAGCAGCCCTCCCGCGGGGGCGGTGGGGACCCAGTACTTC.

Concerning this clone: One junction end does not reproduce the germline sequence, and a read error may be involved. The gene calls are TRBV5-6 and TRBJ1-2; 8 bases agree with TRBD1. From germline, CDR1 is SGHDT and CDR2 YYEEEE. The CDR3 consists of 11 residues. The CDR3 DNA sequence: TGTGCCAGCAGCTTGGACCGGGACAGGCTTTTC. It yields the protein CASSLDRDRLF.